These 22 T cell receptor beta chains came from one sample sequenced in a study of early T cells in non-severe SARS-CoV-2 infection. Via MiXCR, TCRdb re-called the 5' RACE reads, giving one row per CDR3 protein. The sample consists of 40,000 to 55,000 distinct CDR3 sequences, 6% to 8% of them appearing once. Sequenced input: whole blood. The receptors come from an adult who was a healthcare worker with PCR-confirmed SARS-CoV-2 infection or an uninfected control (not recorded which).

This clonotype was seen ten or more times. The V and J genes are TRBV29-1 and TRBJ1-4; 9 positions agree with TRBD1. This CDR3 is 14 amino acids long. The J segment lost 8 bases and the V segment lost 3 bases, leaving 7 bases of the junction unmatched. Per the germline V gene, CDR1 is SQVTM and CDR2 is ANQGSEA. The chain's CDR3 is CSVDPGQGSEKLFF. In DNA form, the CDR3 reads TGCAGCGTTGACCCGGGACAGGGTAGCGAAAAACTGTTTTTT.

This clonotype was detected many times. This rearrangement joins TRBV27 to TRBJ1-1; D not resolved. Germline V gene sequence: CDR1 MNHEY, CDR2 SMNVEV (reference sequence). This CDR3 is built from 13 residues. Trimming left V 2 bases short and J 1 base short, with 5 bases between. The CDR3 sequence is CASSLIPNTEAFF. CDR3 nucleotide sequence: TGTGCCAGCAGTTTAATCCCGAACACTGAAGCTTTCTTT.

This chain joins TRBV21-1 and TRBJ1-1. TRBV21-1 is a pseudogene locus. The CDR3 totals 14 residues. CDR3 DNA: TGTGCCAGCAGCAAGTACGTACGGTACACTGAAGCTTTCTTT. As protein: CASSKYVRYTEAFF.

Many counts were recorded for this clonotype. The chain has TRBV12-3 or TRBV12-4 and TRBJ1-6; 7 positions agree with TRBD1. Losses at the gene ends were 8 bases for V and 8 bases for J; bases not matched to a gene: 3. The CDR3 runs to 12 residues. The CDR3 reads CASGTDYSPLHF. As DNA, the CDR3 is TGTGCCAGCGGGACAGATTATTCACCCCTCCACTTT.

Ten or more counts support this clonotype. V is TRBV20-1 and J is TRBJ1-4, with 10 nucleotides matching TRBD1. Trimming took 1 base from V and 8 from J; bases not matched to a gene: 4. CDR1 is DFQATT, CDR2 SNEGSKA, per germline (reference sequence). The CDR3 length is 14 residues. The CDR3 spells CSARADRGWEKLFF. CDR3 DNA sequence: TGCAGTGCTAGAGCGGACAGGGGGTGGGAAAAACTGTTTTTT.

This clonotype was seen repeatedly, ten times or more. V usage is TRBV14 and J usage is TRBJ2-7, with D possibly being TRBD2 (5 bases). The germline V and J ends were trimmed by 2 bases and 4 bases, with 15 bases remaining between them. Germline V lookup: CDR1 SGHDN, CDR2 FVKESK. The CDR3 loop spans 15 amino acids. Written as DNA, the CDR3 is TGTGCCAGCAGCCAATCTTACGGGGTTGGTTACGAGCAGTACTTC. It yields the protein CASSQSYGVGYEQYF. Complete variable domain (other parts from reference TRBV14 and TRBJ2-7): EAGVTQFPSHSVIEKGQTVTLRCDPISGHDNLYWYRRVMGKEIKFLLHFVKESKQDESGMPNNRFLAERTGGTYSTLKVQPAELEDSGVYFCASSQSYGVGYEQYFGPGTRLTVT.

This clonotype was detected many times. The chain uses TRBV27 and TRBJ2-6; a weak D match, TRBD1 (5 bases). Between the trimmed V and J ends, which lost 5 bases and 1 base, there was a span of 12 bases. The CDR3 spans 16 residues. The germline V gene has CDR1 MNHEY and CDR2 SMNVEV (reference sequence). The CDR3 loop is CASSIMGLSGANVLTF. For the CDR3, the DNA is TGTGCCAGCAGTATAATGGGGCTTTCTGGGGCCAACGTCCTGACTTTC. The full variable domain, with the rest looked up from reference TRBV27 and TRBJ2-6, is EAQVTQNPRYLITVTGKKLTVTCSQNMNHEYMSWYRQDPGLGLRQIYYSMNVEVTDKGDVPEGYKVSRKEKRNFPLILESPSPNQTSLYFCASSIMGLSGANVLTFGAGSRLTVL.

This clonotype was counted at least ten times. The J gene is TRBJ2-7, the V gene TRBV28, with 10 bases that match TRBD1. The V segment lost 2 bases and the J segment 4 bases; nucleotides outside the gene matches: 5. The CDR3 sequence is 15 residues long. Looked up from germline, CDR1 is MDHEN and CDR2 is SYDVKM. This chain's CDR3 is CASSLGTGVFYEQYF. CDR3 nucleotide sequence: TGTGCCAGCAGTTTAGGGACAGGGGTGTTTTACGAGCAGTACTTC.

J is TRBJ1-4 and V is TRBV7-8; D unclear. Germline V gives CDR1 SGHVS, CDR2 FQNEAQ. Trimming removed 2 bases at V and 8 bases at J, with 9 bases between. The CDR3 length is 13 residues. CDR3 loop: CASSLSGFEKLFF. As DNA, the CDR3 is TGTGCCAGCAGCTTAAGTGGGTTCGAAAAACTGTTTTTT.

This clonotype was observed a handful of times. The chain combines TRBV7-2 with TRBJ1-2; weak D call: TRBD1 (6 bases). The length of the CDR3 is 12 residues. V lost 3 bases, J lost 7 bases, and 9 bases lay in between. Per germline, CDR1 SGHTA and CDR2 FQGNSA. CDR3 in DNA: TGTGCCAGCAGCTTGACAGGCCCTGGCTACACCTTC. It yields the protein CASSLTGPGYTF.

This rearrangement joins TRBV6-2 or TRBV6-3 to TRBJ1-1, with no clear D. This CDR3 region has 12 residues. Looked up from germline, CDR1 is MNHEY and CDR2 is SVGEGT. Trimming removed 6 bases at V and 4 bases at J, with 9 bases between. The chain's CDR3 is CASRDGGTEAFF. CDR3 nucleotide sequence: TGTGCCAGCAGGGACGGAGGCACTGAAGCTTTCTTT.

This clonotype was found a few times. This sequence joins TRBV5-1 and TRBJ2-5; TRBD2 matches at 9 bases. The junction had 8 bases not matched to a gene; V was cut back by 3 bases and J by 2 bases. This CDR3 spans 16 amino acids. Germline V gene lookup returns CDR1 SGHRS and CDR2 YFSETQ. The CDR3 bases are TGCGCCAGCAGCTCCTTAGGTCTAGCGGGACAAGAGACCCAGTACTTC. It translates to CASSSLGLAGQETQYF.

This clonotype was detected ten times or more. The chain has TRBV4-1 and TRBJ1-2; D not resolved. Trimming removed 1 base at V and 5 bases at J, with 8 bases between. Germline V CDR1 and CDR2: MGHRA, YSYEKL. This CDR3 is 13 amino acids long. CDR3: CASSQVTSYGYTF. CDR3 in DNA: TGCGCCAGCAGCCAAGTCACGAGTTATGGCTACACCTTC.

This clonotype came up a few times. This chain uses TRBV19 with TRBJ1-4; TRBD1 agrees at 8 bases. Losses at the gene ends were 5 bases for V and 7 bases for J; bases not matched to a gene: 6. Germline assignment: CDR1 LNHDA and CDR2 SQIVND (reference sequence). The CDR3 runs to 14 residues. The CDR3, as DNA: TGTGCCAGTAGTGCCGGGACAGGCTCTGAAAAACTGTTTTTT. This translates into CASSAGTGSEKLFF. The variable domain in full, with the rest retrieved from reference TRBV19 and TRBJ1-4, is DGGITQSPKYLFRKEGQNVTLSCEQNLNHDAMYWYRQDPGQGLRLIYYSQIVNDFQKGDIAEGYSVSREKKESFPLTVTSAQKNPTAFYLCASSAGTGSEKLFFGSGTQLSVL.

This rearrangement joins TRBV3-1 to TRBJ2-2; TRBD2 might be the D (6 bases). V dropped 1 base and J dropped 4 bases, with 7 bases sitting between them. CDR1 and CDR2 (germline): LGHDT, YNNKEL (reference sequence). The CDR3 length is 14 residues. The CDR3 sequence: CASSQVGGTGELFF. CDR3 bases: TGTGCCAGCAGCCAAGTGGGGGGCACCGGGGAGCTGTTTTTT. Complete variable domain (other parts from reference TRBV3-1 and TRBJ2-2): DTAVSQTPKYLVTQMGNDKSIKCEQNLGHDTMYWYKQDSKKFLKIMFSYNNKELIINETVPNRFSPKSPDKAHLNLHINSLELGDSAVYFCASSQVGGTGELFFGEGSRLTVL.

This clonotype occurred once. This sequence joins TRBV5-1 and TRBJ2-7; 7 nucleotides match TRBD1. V shed 5 bases and J 3 bases; nucleotides not matched to a gene: 5. Germline V lookup: CDR1 SGHRS, CDR2 YFSETQ. The CDR3 is 13 amino acids. CDR3 DNA: TGCGCCAGCAGACTGGCAGGGGGCTACGAGCAGTACTTC. Its protein is CASRLAGGYEQYF.

The sample holds many counts of this clonotype. The CDR3 region is CASSLVTALSNQPQHF. The DNA for the CDR3 is TGTGCCAGCAGTTTAGTGACAGCCCTTAGCAATCAGCCCCAGCATTTT. The chain couples TRBV28 to TRBJ1-5, with D perhaps TRBD1 (5 bases). The germline CDR1 and CDR2 sequences are MDHEN and SYDVKM. CDR3 length: 16 residues. The V and J ends lost 2 bases and 0 bases respectively, with 11 bases between them.

The rearrangement joins TRBV28 to TRBJ1-5, with D possibly being TRBD1 (5 bases). The germline V gene encodes CDR1 MDHEN and CDR2 SYDVKM. This CDR3 has 11 amino acids. V dropped 5 bases and J dropped 7 bases, with 6 bases sitting between them. Written as DNA, the CDR3 is TGTGCCAGCAGTGGGGGGCAGCCCCAGCATTTT. Its protein is CASSGGQPQHF.

In this sample, this clonotype turned up many times. For the CDR3, the DNA is TGTGCCAGCAGCTACGCCTCCTATGGCTACACCTTC. Protein product: CASSYASYGYTF. V usage is TRBV11-2 and J usage is TRBJ1-2, with no clear D. CDR3 length: 12 amino acids. Germline CDR1 SGHAT, CDR2 FQNNGV. V lost 4 bases and J 4 bases, leaving 7 bases between the germline ends.

This clonotype was found a few times. The chain employs TRBV6-5 and TRBJ2-1, with 14 bases matching TRBD2. Trimming at V came to 6 bases and at J to 2 bases, leaving 18 bases not matched to a gene. Germline values: CDR1 MNHEY, CDR2 SVGAGI. The CDR3 totals 21 residues. CDR3 nucleotides: TGTGCCAGCAGCAAAACTCTACCGGGACTAGCGGGGGATGGCGCCTACAATGAGCAGTTCTTC. Translated: CASSKTLPGLAGDGAYNEQFF.

This clonotype came up many times. V gene TRBV29-1 combines with J gene TRBJ2-3; 8 nucleotides agree with TRBD2. The J segment lost 2 bases and the V segment lost 4 bases, leaving 2 bases of the junction unmatched. The CDR3 runs 13 residues. Germline V gene data show CDR1 as SQVTM and CDR2 as ANQGSEA. CDR3 nucleotides: TGCAGCGTTGTAGCGGGGTCCACAGATACGCAGTATTTT. This sequence encodes CSVVAGSTDTQYF.

The rearrangement joins TRBV28 to TRBJ2-7; TRBD1 matches 9 bases. Germline V gives CDR1 MDHEN, CDR2 SYDVKM. The CDR3 covers 16 residues. V gave up 5 bases and J gave up 0 bases; unmatched junction bases: 8. The DNA of the CDR3 is TGTGCCAGCAGTACAAACAGGGGGCCCCTCTCCTACGAGCAGTACTTC. Translating it yields CASSTNRGPLSYEQYF. The full variable domain, its missing parts supplied by reference TRBV28 and TRBJ2-7, is DVKVTQSSRYLVKRTGEKVFLECVQDMDHENMFWYRQDPGLGLRLIYFSYDVKMKEKGDIPEGYSVSREKKERFSLILESASTNQTSMYLCASSTNRGPLSYEQYFGPGTRLTVT.